This TCR beta chain was observed in a study of blood T cell repertoires in COVID-19. Data came from immunoSEQ multiplex PCR; TCRdb stores just in-frame clones and leaves some out. The sample lists roughly 210,000 clones; roughly 84% were seen once. The CDR3 sequence is 16 residues long. The germline gives CDR1 SGHRS, CDR2 YFSETQ. The trim removed 4 bases at V and 2 bases at J, leaving 7 bases unmatched. The sequence was collected from a man under 40 in a cohort exposed to, infected with or recovered from COVID-19 (not recorded which). V is TRBV5-1 and J is TRBJ2-7; 12 bases align to TRBD1. Sequenced sample: PBMCs or T cells enriched from blood (not recorded which). The chain's CDR3 is CASSGSGQGAPYEQYF. CDR3 nucleotides: TGCGCCAGCAGCGGCTCGGGACAGGGGGCCCCCTACGAGCAGTACTTC.